Reported below is one T cell receptor beta chain. Its antigen is currently unknown. The source of the sample is a study of blood T cells in healthy people across ages. Study-level findings and limits: Naive T cell percentage showed a strong correlation with the diversity of TCR beta.

Caucasian, healthy and from Russia, the donors were aged between about 6 and 90. A J-beta primer mix and a sample-barcoded 5' primer were used in a second PCR of roughly 7 to 12 cycles. TCRdb re-derived calls from the 5' RACE reads in MiXCR, one entry per CDR3 protein. The sample has about 510,000 distinct CDR3 sequences; around 27% are singletons. The V and J ends lost 7 bases and 4 bases respectively, with 14 bases between them. This CDR3 contains 14 residues. CDR1 and CDR2 from the germline V gene are SQVTM and ANQGSEA. This same sample was also part of a study on T cells of mothers and their children. This second study notes: The cDNA synthesis received all extracted RNA, at around 1.6 ug per 15 ul.

This TCR came from a boy between 2 and 10 years old in good health. Material for sequencing was blood. The gene calls are TRBV29-1 and TRBJ2-6; possible D gene TRBD2, 5 bases. In DNA form, the CDR3 reads TGCAGCGCCCTGGGAGATTCCGGGGCCAACGTCCTGACTTTC. It encodes CSALGDSGANVLTF.